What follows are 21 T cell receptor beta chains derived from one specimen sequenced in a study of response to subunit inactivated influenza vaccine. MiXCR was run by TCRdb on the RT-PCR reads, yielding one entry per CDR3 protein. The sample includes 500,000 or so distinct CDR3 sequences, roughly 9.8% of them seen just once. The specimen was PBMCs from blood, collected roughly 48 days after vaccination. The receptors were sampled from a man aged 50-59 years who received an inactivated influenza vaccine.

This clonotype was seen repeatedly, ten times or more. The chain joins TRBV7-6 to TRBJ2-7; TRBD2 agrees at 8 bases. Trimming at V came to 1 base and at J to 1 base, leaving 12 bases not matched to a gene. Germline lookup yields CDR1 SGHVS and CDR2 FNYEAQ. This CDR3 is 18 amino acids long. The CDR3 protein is CASSLGRGDVSPSYEQYF. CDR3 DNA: TGTGCCAGCAGCTTAGGGCGGGGGGACGTATCGCCTTCCTACGAGCAGTACTTC.

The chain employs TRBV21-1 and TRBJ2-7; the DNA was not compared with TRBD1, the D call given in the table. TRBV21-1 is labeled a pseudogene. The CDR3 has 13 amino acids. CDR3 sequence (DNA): TGTGCCAGCAGCGGTGGGGGGGACTACGAGCAGTACTTC. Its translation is CASSGGGDYEQYF.

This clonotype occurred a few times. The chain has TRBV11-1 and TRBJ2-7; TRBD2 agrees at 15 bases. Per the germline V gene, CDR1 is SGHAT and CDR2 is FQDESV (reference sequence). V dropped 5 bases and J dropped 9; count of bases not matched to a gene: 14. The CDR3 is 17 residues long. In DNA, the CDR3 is TGTGCCAGCAGCACCGGACTAGCGGGAGGGCCTCATACGTCGCAGTACTTC. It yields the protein CASSTGLAGGPHTSQYF.

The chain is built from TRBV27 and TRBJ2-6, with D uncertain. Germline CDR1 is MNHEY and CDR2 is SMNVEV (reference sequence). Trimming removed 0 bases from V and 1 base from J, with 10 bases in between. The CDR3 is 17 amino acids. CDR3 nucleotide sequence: TGTGCCAGCAGTTTATCTGTCCGGGTTTCTGGGGCCAACGTCCTGACTTTC. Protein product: CASSLSVRVSGANVLTF.

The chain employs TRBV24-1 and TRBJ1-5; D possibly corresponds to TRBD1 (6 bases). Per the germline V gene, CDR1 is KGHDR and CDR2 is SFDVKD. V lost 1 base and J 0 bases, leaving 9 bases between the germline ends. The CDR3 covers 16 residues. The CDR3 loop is CATSDFTGTSNQPQHF. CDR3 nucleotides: TGTGCCACCAGTGATTTTACAGGGACTAGCAATCAGCCCCAGCATTTT.

CDR3 nucleotide sequence: TGCAGTGCTAGTCCCACAGGAGGGACTGAAGCTTTCTTT. It encodes CSASPTGGTEAFF. The chain uses TRBV20-1 and TRBJ1-1, with D possibly being TRBD1 (5 bases). The CDR3 loop spans 13 amino acids. Germline V gene lookup returns CDR1 DFQATT and CDR2 SNEGSKA (reference sequence). V was pared by 3 bases and J by 5 bases, with 13 bases between.

CDR3 coding DNA: TGTGCCAGCAGACCCGGACAGGGAAAACTGTTTTTT. This sequence encodes CASRPGQGKLFF. The chain joins TRBV4-2 to TRBJ1-4, with 8 bases matching TRBD1. V shed 6 bases, J shed 10 bases, and the junction held 4 bases outside the gene matches. The CDR3 loop spans 12 amino acids. Germline lookup yields CDR1 LGHNA and CDR2 YNFKEQ.

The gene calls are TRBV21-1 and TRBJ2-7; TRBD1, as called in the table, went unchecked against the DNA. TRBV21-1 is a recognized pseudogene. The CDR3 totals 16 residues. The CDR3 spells CASSPGQLTSSYEQYF. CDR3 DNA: TGTGCCAGCAGCCCGGGACAGCTGACCAGCTCCTACGAGCAGTACTTC.

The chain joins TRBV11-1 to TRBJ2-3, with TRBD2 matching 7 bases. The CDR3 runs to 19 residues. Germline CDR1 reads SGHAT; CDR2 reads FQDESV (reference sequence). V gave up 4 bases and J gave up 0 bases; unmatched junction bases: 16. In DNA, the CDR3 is TGTGCCAGCAGCTCAACCGTCGTAGTCAGCGGGGTGAGCACAGATACGCAGTATTTT. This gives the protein CASSSTVVVSGVSTDTQYF.

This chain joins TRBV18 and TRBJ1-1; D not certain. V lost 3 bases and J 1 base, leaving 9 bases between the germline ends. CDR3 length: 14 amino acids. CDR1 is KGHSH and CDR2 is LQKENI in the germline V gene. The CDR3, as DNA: TGTGCCAGCTCACCCCAAAACAGGAACACTGAAGCTTTCTTT. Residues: CASSPQNRNTEAFF.

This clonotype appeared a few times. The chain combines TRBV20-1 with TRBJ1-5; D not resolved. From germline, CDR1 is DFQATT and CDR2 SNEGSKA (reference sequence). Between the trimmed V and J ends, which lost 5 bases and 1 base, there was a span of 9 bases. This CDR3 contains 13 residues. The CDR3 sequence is CSARLGSNQPQHF. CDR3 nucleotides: TGCAGTGCTCGATTGGGGAGCAATCAGCCCCAGCATTTT.

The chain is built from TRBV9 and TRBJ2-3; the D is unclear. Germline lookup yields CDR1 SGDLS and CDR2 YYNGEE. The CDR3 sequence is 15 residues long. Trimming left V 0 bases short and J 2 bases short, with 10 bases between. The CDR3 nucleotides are TGTGCCAGCAGCGTAGGTTCTAACCCCACAGATACGCAGTATTTT. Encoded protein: CASSVGSNPTDTQYF.

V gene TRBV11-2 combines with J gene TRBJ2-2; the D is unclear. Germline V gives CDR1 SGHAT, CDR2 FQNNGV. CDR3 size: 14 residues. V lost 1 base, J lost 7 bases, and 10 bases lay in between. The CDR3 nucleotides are TGTGCCAGCAGCTTAGGTCGACTGAGCGGGGAGCTGTTTTTT. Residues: CASSLGRLSGELFF. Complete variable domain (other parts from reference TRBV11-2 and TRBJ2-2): EAGVAQSPRYKIIEKRQSVAFWCNPISGHATLYWYQQILGQGPKLLIQFQNNGVVDDSQLPKDRFSAERLKGVDSTLKIQPAKLEDSAVYLCASSLGRLSGELFFGEGSRLTVL.

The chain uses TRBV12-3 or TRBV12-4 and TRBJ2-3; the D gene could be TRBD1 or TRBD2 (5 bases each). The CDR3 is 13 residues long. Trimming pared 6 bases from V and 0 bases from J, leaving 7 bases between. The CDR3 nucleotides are TGTGCCAGCAGGTGGGACAGCACAGATACGCAGTATTTT. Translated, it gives CASRWDSTDTQYF.

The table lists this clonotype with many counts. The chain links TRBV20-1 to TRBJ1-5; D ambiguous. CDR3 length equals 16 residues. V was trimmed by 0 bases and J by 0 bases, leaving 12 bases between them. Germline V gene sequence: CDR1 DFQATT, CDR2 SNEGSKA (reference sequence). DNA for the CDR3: TGCAGTGCTAGAGAGGCAGAAAACTATAGCAATCAGCCCCAGCATTTT. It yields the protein CSAREAENYSNQPQHF.

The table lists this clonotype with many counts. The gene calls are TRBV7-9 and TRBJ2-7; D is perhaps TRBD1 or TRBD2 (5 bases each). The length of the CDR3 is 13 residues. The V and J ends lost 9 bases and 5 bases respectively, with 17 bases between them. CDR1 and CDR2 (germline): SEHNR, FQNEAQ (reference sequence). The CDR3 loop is CASTGAGLHEQYF. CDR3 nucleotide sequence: TGTGCCAGTACCGGGGCAGGACTCCACGAGCAGTACTTC. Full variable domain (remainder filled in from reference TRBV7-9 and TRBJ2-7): DTGVSQNPRHKITKRGQNVTFRCDPISEHNRLYWYRQTLGQGPEFLTYFQNEAQLEKSRLLSDRFSAERPKGSFSTLEIQRTEQGDSAMYLCASTGAGLHEQYFGPGTRLTVT.

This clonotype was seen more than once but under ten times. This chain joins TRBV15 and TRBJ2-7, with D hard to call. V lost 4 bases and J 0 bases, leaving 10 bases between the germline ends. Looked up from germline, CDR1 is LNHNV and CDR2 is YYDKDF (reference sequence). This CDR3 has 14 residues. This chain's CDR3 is CATSKNAVSYEQYF. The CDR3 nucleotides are TGTGCCACCAGCAAGAACGCAGTCTCCTACGAGCAGTACTTC.

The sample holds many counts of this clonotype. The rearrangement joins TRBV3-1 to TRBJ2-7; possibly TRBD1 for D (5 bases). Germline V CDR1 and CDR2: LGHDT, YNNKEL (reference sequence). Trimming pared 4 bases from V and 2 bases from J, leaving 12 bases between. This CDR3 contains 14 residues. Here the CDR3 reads CASSPRVTPYEQYF. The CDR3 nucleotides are TGTGCCAGCAGCCCCAGGGTCACCCCCTACGAGCAGTACTTC.

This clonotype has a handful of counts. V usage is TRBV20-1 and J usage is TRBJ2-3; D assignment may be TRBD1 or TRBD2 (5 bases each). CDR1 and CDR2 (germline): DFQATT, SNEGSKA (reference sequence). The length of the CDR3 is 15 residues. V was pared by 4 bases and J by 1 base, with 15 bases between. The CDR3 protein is CSATRGADRTDTQYF. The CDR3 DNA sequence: TGCAGTGCTACCCGGGGCGCCGACCGCACAGATACGCAGTATTTT.

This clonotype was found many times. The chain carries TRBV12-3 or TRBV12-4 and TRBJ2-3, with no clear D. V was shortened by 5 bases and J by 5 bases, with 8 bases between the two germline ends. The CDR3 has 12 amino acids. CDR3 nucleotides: TGTGCCAGCAGTCCGTTTGGAGATACGCAGTATTTT. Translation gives CASSPFGDTQYF.

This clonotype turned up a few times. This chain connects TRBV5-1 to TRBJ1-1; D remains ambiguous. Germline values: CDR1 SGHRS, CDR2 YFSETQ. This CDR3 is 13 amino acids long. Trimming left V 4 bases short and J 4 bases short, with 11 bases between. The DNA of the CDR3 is TGCGCCAGCAGCCCAAGTCGGCCCACTGAAGCTTTCTTT. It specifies CASSPSRPTEAFF.